This T cell receptor beta chain was recorded in a study of cytomegalovirus exposure and HLA in healthy donors. Study-wide context: Around 180 million T cells yielded around 120 million unique TCR beta sequences in earlier analysis.

13 Jbeta primers and 60 Vbeta primers were used for the PCR. Produced via immunoSEQ multiplex PCR; TCRdb's table is partial and in-frame only. The sample holds some 120,000 clones; around 78% are singletons and the top ten take approximately 4.3%. CDR1 is SEHNR, CDR2 FQNEAQ, per germline (reference sequence). The CDR3 totals 12 residues. Trimming took 10 bases from V and 5 from J; bases not matched to a gene: 7. The TCR originated in a man between 60 and 75 years old in good health and CMV-seropositive. Sequenced sample: PBMCs. The chain is built from TRBV7-9 and TRBJ1-2, with 7 bases that match TRBD1. In nucleotides, the CDR3 is TGTGCCACCCAAATGGGACAGTATGGCTACACCTTC. The encoded protein is CATQMGQYGYTF.